The rows below give T cell receptor beta chains drawn from one sample of a study of blood T cell repertoires in COVID-19. Libraries were prepared by immunoSEQ multiplex PCR; TCRdb keeps only in-frame clonotypes and omits some of them. The sample has about 130,000 clones; over 85% are singletons. Sequences were obtained from peripheral blood. The source of these receptors is a man over 45 with active COVID-19. Each CDR3 is given with its conserved first and last residue. Rows give clone size only sometimes, using once, few, many, or a class for an expanded clone.

J gene: TRBJ2-7; clone size: -; V gene: TRBV27; CDR3 length: 15; CDR3 protein: CASSLSGGALNEQYF
J gene: TRBJ1-2; clone size: once; V gene: TRBV29-1; CDR3 length: 12; CDR3 protein: CSVRDTSYGYTF
J gene: TRBJ1-1; clone size: few; V gene: TRBV5-1; CDR3 length: 14; CDR3 protein: CASSSRGWDTEAFF
J gene: TRBJ1-3; clone size: -; V gene: TRBV12-3/TRBV12-4; CDR3 length: 12; CDR3 protein: CASSPGGNTIYF
J gene: TRBJ2-7; clone size: -; V gene: TRBV6-5; CDR3 length: 14; CDR3 protein: CASSSGTGGYEQYF
J gene: TRBJ1-5; clone size: -; V gene: TRBV27; CDR3 length: 15; CDR3 protein: CASSGLMSAGQPQHF
J gene: TRBJ2-1; clone size: -; V gene: TRBV15; CDR3 length: 16; CDR3 protein: CATSRAGTSGYNEQFF
J gene: TRBJ2-1; clone size: -; V gene: TRBV10-3; CDR3 length: 15; CDR3 protein: CAISGSGGPYNEQFF
J gene: TRBJ2-3; clone size: few; V gene: TRBV24-1; CDR3 length: 12; CDR3 protein: CATSDFSDTQYF
J gene: TRBJ2-3; clone size: -; V gene: TRBV2; CDR3 length: 16; CDR3 protein: CASSDRGGSSTDTQYF
J gene: TRBJ2-2; clone size: few; V gene: TRBV4-1; CDR3 length: 15; CDR3 protein: CASSQGDRNTGELFF
J gene: TRBJ1-4; clone size: once; V gene: TRBV18; CDR3 length: 14; CDR3 protein: CASSPVDANEKLFF